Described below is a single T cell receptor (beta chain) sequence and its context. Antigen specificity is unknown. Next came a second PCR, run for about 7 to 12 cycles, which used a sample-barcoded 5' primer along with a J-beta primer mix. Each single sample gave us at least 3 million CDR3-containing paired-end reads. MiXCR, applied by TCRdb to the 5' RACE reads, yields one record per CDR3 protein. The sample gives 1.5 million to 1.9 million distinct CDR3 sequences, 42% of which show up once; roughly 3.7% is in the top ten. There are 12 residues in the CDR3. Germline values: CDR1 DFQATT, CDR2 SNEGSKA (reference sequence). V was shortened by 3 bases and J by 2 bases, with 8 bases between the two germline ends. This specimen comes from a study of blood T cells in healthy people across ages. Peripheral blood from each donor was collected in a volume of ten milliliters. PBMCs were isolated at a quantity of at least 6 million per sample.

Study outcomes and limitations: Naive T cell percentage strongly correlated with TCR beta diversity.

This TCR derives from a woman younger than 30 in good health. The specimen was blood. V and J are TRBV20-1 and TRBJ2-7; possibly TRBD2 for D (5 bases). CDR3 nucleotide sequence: TGCAGTGCTAGGGGAGTAACCTACGAGCAGTACTTC. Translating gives CSARGVTYEQYF.